Reported below is one TCR beta chain. The sample holds a few counts of this clonotype. Its binding antigen is unknown. No base quality values were provided; no much bigger clone lies one nucleotide off. This sample was taken from a study of human T cells and chemical hapten exposure (dated by TCRdb to about 2021). In the study overall: For sensitization, 2% DPC in acetone was applied to a roughly 2 cm by roughly 2 cm area of upper inner arm skin. Patch tests used Finn chambers with 0.01% DPC on the upper back, scored after 6 days by International Contact Dermatitis Research Group standards. Libraries were pooled for sequencing, and per-sample TCR yields varied mainly because of small differences in library volumes within the pool. In alopecia patients, the study followed how the peripheral blood TCR repertoire changed in vivo over primary and secondary sensitization to diphenylcyclopropenone (DPC), a hapten. Patient blood was sampled pre-sensitization (week 0) and at 2, 6 and about 24 weeks after DPC sensitization. The mostly female patient cohort included alopecia areata with under or over 50% scalp involvement, alopecia totalis and alopecia universalis. Twenty-nine alopecia patients provided blood for TCR sequencing at one to four time points (pre-sensitization, 2, 6 and 24 weeks). Patients additionally received weekly therapeutic DPC doses to the scalp throughout the roughly 24-week study period. General findings and caveats noted by the study authors: DPC sensitization did not change the number of TCRs with a frequency above 1 in 1000, and there was no evidence of changes in global repertoire structure. Patch test score correlated positively with the number of PT1 expanded TCRs, reaching significance at thresholds 8, 16 and 32 but not at 4. Expanded TCRs formed significantly more large CDR3 similarity clusters than pre-sensitization or healthy control sets, consistent with antigen-driven responses. After repeated subsampling, changes were observed in the strength of the expansion versus patch-test correlation and in the threshold at which the correlation became significant. Because every patient had alopecia, a presumed autoimmune disease, the patients' immune response might differ from that of healthy individuals.

Sample time point, as interpreted from the label and publication: patch test 3, about 24 weeks after DPC sensitization. In light of the paper, this sample's treatment or condition label describes: therapeutic diphenylcyclopropenone sensitization with weekly scalp DPC. Blood at each patch-test visit was drawn before the patch test was applied. Eligible patients were aged 18 to 70, diagnosed with alopecia, deemed suitable for DPC therapy, and excluded if pregnant. Total RNA was extracted from unfractionated whole blood collected in Tempus Blood RNA tubes. Library construction relied on RACE. The listed sequencing device is NextSeq 500. Library preparation attached unique molecular identifiers to individual cDNA molecules for quantitative, reproducible TCR counting. Both TCR alpha and TCR beta chains were sequenced from each blood RNA sample. The published analysis was carried out like this. Samples had a median of roughly 87,000 TCRs, with a range from roughly 20,000 to 690,600. V, J and CDR3 annotation of the TCR reads was carried out using the Decombinator software suite. Every sample was subsampled to the same number of TCRs (28,000) for the PS versus PT1 abundance plots. Expanded TCRs were defined as absent before sensitization and observed at least eight times at the 2-week time point. The raw public data were reprocessed by TCRdb itself: fastp quality trimming at Q25, MiXCR clonotype calling, in-frame beta chains only. Rows are unified per CDR3 protein, each entry keeping the most common DNA and genes. V and J calls and clone size were set by TCRdb, not the authors. The sample table records about 110,000 distinct CDR3 sequences; around 35% of these occur just once. The ten largest clones capture less than 3% of the sample.

This sample comprised whole blood, obtained in connection with sensitization to the hapten diphenylcyclopropenone (DPC). The clonotype was recovered from a middle-aged man with alopecia areata. Some clones in this sample may be carry-over from other donors' samples.

The CDR3 corresponds to CASRPLTGQQNSGANVLTF. The DNA reads TGTGCCAGCAGGCCCCTCACGGGACAGCAGAACTCTGGGGCCAACGTCCTGACTTTC. This receptor chain uses TRBV6-2 or TRBV6-3 and TRBJ2-6, and TRBD1 matches 7 of the central bases. CDR1 and CDR2, looked up from the germline V gene, are MNHEY and SVGEGT. From the cysteine up to the phenylalanine, the CDR3 has a length of 19 residues. Only CDR3 DNA is held: 57 bases, read in frame from base 1. Germline trimming amounts to 6 bases on V and 0 bases on J, with 14 as the count of junction bases outside the gene matches.